What follows describes a single TCR delta chain. It is likely a read error: a sequence one base away is far more abundant. This sample is part of a study of gamma-delta T cells after stem cell transplantation. TCRdb reran clone calling via CATT on the RT-PCR reads. The table lists 1,500 to 2,000 delta-chain clones, approximately 17% of them singletons. The CDR3 sequence is 17 residues long. Germline CDR1 GEAIGNYY, CDR2 EKD. Material for sequencing was gamma-delta T cells. The chain couples TRDV2 to TRDJ1, with 9 bases identical to TRDD3. This receptor was obtained from a human donor. It is not recorded whose cells these are; they may come from a transplant donor. CDR3 DNA sequence: TGTGCCCGTGACACTTTGGGCGGACTGGGGGACCAGTATAAACTCATCTTT. It encodes CARDTLGGLGDQYKLIF.